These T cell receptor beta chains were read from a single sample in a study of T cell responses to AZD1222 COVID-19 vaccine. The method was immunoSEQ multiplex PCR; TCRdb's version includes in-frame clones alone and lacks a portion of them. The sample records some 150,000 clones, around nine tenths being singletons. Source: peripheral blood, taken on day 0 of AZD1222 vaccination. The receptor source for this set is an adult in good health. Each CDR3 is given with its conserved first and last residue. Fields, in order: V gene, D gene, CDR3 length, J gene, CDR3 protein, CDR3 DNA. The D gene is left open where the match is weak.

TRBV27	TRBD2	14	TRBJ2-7	CASSRLAGGYEQYF	TGTGCCAGCAGTAGACTAGCGGGAGGTTACGAGCAGTACTTC
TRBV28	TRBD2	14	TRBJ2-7	CASSLGGSSYEQYF	TGTGCCAGCAGTTTAGGCGGGAGCTCCTACGAGCAGTACTTC
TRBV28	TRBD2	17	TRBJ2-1	CASSPLIAGGPNNEQFF	TGTGCCAGCAGTCCATTAATAGCGGGAGGGCCTAACAATGAGCAGTTCTTC
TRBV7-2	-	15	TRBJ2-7	CASSPAFSRHYEQYF	TGTGCCAGCAGCCCCGCTTTCAGCCGCCACTACGAGCAGTACTTC
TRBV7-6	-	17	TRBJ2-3	CASSPLFLASYTDTQYF	TGTGCCAGCAGCCCGCTTTTTTTGGCTAGTTACACAGATACGCAGTATTTT
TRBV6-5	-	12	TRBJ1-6	CASGSYNSPLHF	TGTGCCAGCGGCTCCTATAATTCACCCCTCCACTTT
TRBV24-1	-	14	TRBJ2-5	CATSDTGASETQYF	TGTGCCACCAGTGATACGGGGGCGAGTGAGACCCAGTACTTC
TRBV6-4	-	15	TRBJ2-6	CASSDSSSGANVLTF	TGTGCCAGCAGTGACTCGAGCTCTGGGGCCAACGTCCTGACTTTC
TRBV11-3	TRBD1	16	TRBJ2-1	CASSTRTGGWGNEQFF	TGTGCCAGCAGCACCCGGACAGGCGGTTGGGGCAATGAGCAGTTCTTC
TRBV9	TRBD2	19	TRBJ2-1	CASSTSGTSGRVSYNEQFF	TGTGCCAGCAGCACTTCCGGGACTAGCGGGAGAGTATCCTACAATGAGCAGTTCTTC
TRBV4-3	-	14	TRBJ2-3	CASSQGIRGDTQYF	TGCGCCAGCAGCCAAGGGATACGGGGAGATACGCAGTATTTT
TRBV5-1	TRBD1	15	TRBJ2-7	CASSLEGQGSSEQYF	TGCGCCAGCAGCTTAGAGGGACAGGGATCGTCCGAGCAGTACTTC
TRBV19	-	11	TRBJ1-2	CATRQAYGYTF	TGTGCCACCAGACAGGCGTATGGCTACACCTTC
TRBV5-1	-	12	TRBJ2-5	CASSFSQETQYF	TGCGCCAGCAGCTTCAGCCAAGAGACCCAGTACTTC